Following are 29 T cell receptor beta chains from one sample sequenced in a study of T cells in Graves' hyperthyroidism and ophthalmopathy. Amplification of TCR beta CDR3 regions used RNA as the template. Using the HTBI primer set, a first-round RT-PCR was run on the TCR CDR3. A single record per CDR3 protein comes from TCRdb applying MiXCR to the multiplex PCR reads. This sample has about 400,000 distinct CDR3 sequences, with about 12% found just once. The sequencing sample was made of blood. The receptor set was obtained from a woman in her late teens or twenties with Graves' hyperthyroidism.

This clonotype appeared many times. The rearrangement uses TRBV28 and TRBJ2-7; D is ambiguous. Deletions cut 3 bases from V and 3 bases from J, with 9 bases between. Germline CDR1 MDHEN, CDR2 SYDVKM. This CDR3 is 13 amino acids long. CDR3 sequence (DNA): TGTGCCAGCAGTTTTGGACGGAACTACGAGCAGTACTTC. Translating it yields CASSFGRNYEQYF.

In this sample, this clonotype turned up many times. The genes are TRBV6-5 and TRBJ1-2, with D uncertain. Trimming removed 2 bases at V and 0 bases at J, with 7 bases between. The CDR3 covers 14 residues. Per the germline V gene, CDR1 is MNHEY and CDR2 is SVGAGI. CDR3 residues: CASSYTISNYGYTF. The CDR3 region has the DNA TGTGCCAGCAGTTACACGATTTCTAACTATGGCTACACCTTC.

The V gene is TRBV12-3 or TRBV12-4, the J gene TRBJ1-5; 10 positions match TRBD1. V trimming: 4 bases; J trimming: 6 bases; junction bases outside the gene matches: 9. The CDR3 is 16 amino acids. CDR3 in amino acids: CASSWTGTGESQPQHF. CDR3 DNA: TGTGCCAGCAGTTGGACCGGGACAGGGGAATCTCAGCCCCAGCATTTT.

The chain carries TRBV28 and TRBJ1-2; D uncertain. Germline V gene lookup returns CDR1 MDHEN and CDR2 SYDVKM. V lost 2 bases and J lost 13, with 14 bases in between. CDR3 length: 12 amino acids. The CDR3 sequence is CASSLLPRGITF. As DNA, the CDR3 is TGTGCCAGCAGTTTACTGCCACGGGGTATCACCTTC.

This clonotype came up a few times. With a much larger clone just one base away, this may be a read error. V is TRBV7-6 and J is TRBJ1-5; D gene ambiguous. The V gene's germline CDR1 is SGHVS and CDR2 FNYEAQ. This CDR3 spans 15 amino acids. The CDR3 region is CAGSLDGPGHQPQHF. CDR3 nucleotide sequence: TGTGCCGGCAGCTTAGATGGTCCGGGCCATCAGCCCCAGCATTTT.

This clonotype has only a few counts. This could be a read error, since a much larger clone is one nucleotide away. This chain links TRBV28 with TRBJ2-7, with D perhaps being TRBD1 or TRBD2 (5 bases each). With 11 bases removed from V and 7 bases from J, the gap between germline ends came to 24 bases. The CDR3 consists of 14 residues. Germline CDR1 is MDHEN and CDR2 is SYDVKM. The CDR3 sequence is CAGTSGSTWGEQYF. CDR3 in DNA: TGTGCCGGCACCTCCGGGTCAACCTGGGGGGAGCAGTACTTC.

The table lists this clonotype with a few counts. V gene TRBV27 combines with J gene TRBJ2-1, with 10 bases fitting TRBD2. The junction had 4 bases not matched to a gene; V was cut back by 5 bases and J by 0 bases. Germline lookup yields CDR1 MNHEY and CDR2 SMNVEV (reference sequence). This CDR3 has 16 residues. The CDR3 nucleotides are TGTGCCAGCAGTGTAACTAGCGGGGCCTCCTACAATGAGCAGTTCTTC. Translation: CASSVTSGASYNEQFF.

This clonotype showed up many times. This chain joins TRBV28 and TRBJ2-3; D is tentatively TRBD1 or TRBD2 (5 bases each). Looked up from germline, CDR1 is MDHEN and CDR2 is SYDVKM. Trimming left V 11 bases short and J 4 bases short, with 25 bases between. The CDR3 extends over 16 amino acids. CDR3: CACLPPGRPIADTQYF. The DNA for the CDR3 is TGTGCCTGTCTCCCCCCGGGACGGCCGATCGCAGATACGCAGTATTTT.

This clonotype showed up just a few times. The chain has TRBV19 and TRBJ2-1; a possible D gene is TRBD1 (5 bases). The ends were cut back, 3 bases at V and 1 base at J, with 10 bases in the middle. The CDR3 runs to 15 residues. Germline V gives CDR1 LNHDA, CDR2 SQIVND (reference sequence). This chain's CDR3 is CASSIRKGSYNEQFF. CDR3 DNA sequence: TGTGCCAGTAGTATCCGAAAGGGGTCCTACAATGAGCAGTTCTTC.

In this sample, this clonotype turned up a few times. A much more abundant neighbour one base away suggests this may be a read error. V gene TRBV28 combines with J gene TRBJ2-7, with D perhaps matching TRBD2 (6 bases). The ends were cut back, 8 bases at V and 0 bases at J, with 14 bases in the middle. CDR1 is MDHEN, CDR2 SYDVKM, per germline. The CDR3 consists of 14 residues. The CDR3 coding sequence is TGTGCCAGCGCCCTGGGACTGACCTCCTACGAGCAGTACTTC. It translates to CASALGLTSYEQYF.

This clonotype was seen repeatedly, ten times or more. This chain joins TRBV12-3 or TRBV12-4 and TRBJ2-7; 8 bases agree with TRBD1. With 7 bases clipped from V and 3 bases from J, the junction kept 5 bases outside the gene matches. CDR3 length equals 13 residues. The DNA of the CDR3 is TGTGCCAGCAACCAGGGGGCCGTCTACGAGCAGTACTTC. Protein product: CASNQGAVYEQYF.

In this sample, this clonotype turned up many times. The chain is built from TRBV20-1 and TRBJ2-1; 12 bases match TRBD2. CDR1 and CDR2 from the germline V gene are DFQATT and SNEGSKA (reference sequence). J was trimmed by 7 bases and V by 5 bases; bases with no gene match: 9. The CDR3 is 15 amino acids. Written as DNA, the CDR3 is TGCAGTGCTGGGCCTCTAGCGGGAGGGGGGAATGAGCAGTTCTTC. Translating gives CSAGPLAGGGNEQFF.

At least ten counts were recorded for this clonotype. The chain joins TRBV5-1 to TRBJ1-1, with D maybe TRBD1 (6 bases). Germline-derived CDR1 and CDR2 are SGHRS and YFSETQ. The V end was cut by 1 base, the J end by 4 bases, with 14 bases between. This CDR3 region has 15 residues. The CDR3 sequence is CASSLRGTRITEAFF. As DNA, the CDR3 is TGCGCCAGCAGCTTGAGAGGGACACGAATCACTGAAGCTTTCTTT.

Written as DNA, the CDR3 is TGCGCCAGCAGCCAGGGACAGGACCCCTACGAGCAGTACTTC. Its protein product is CASSQGQDPYEQYF. The chain carries TRBV4-1 and TRBJ2-7, with 8 bases identical to TRBD1. V lost 3 bases to trimming and J lost 2 bases; unmatched junction nucleotides: 3. This CDR3 comprises 14 residues. Germline CDR1 is MGHRA and CDR2 is YSYEKL.

Regarding this clonotype: A clone one base away is much larger, so this may be a read error. The chain employs TRBV28 and TRBJ1-5; D ambiguous. Per germline, CDR1 MDHEN and CDR2 SYDVKM. The CDR3 consists of 11 residues. With 11 bases removed from V and 11 bases from J, the gap between germline ends came to 16 bases. The CDR3 protein is CAGTTAGSQHF. Written as DNA, the CDR3 is TGTGCCGGCACCACGGCGGGGTCCCAGCATTTT.

In its sample, this clonotype was seen many times. The chain carries TRBV7-9 and TRBJ2-7; 8 bases are shared with TRBD2. The CDR3 is made up of 15 amino acids. Germline CDR1 SEHNR, CDR2 FQNEAQ (reference sequence). V gave up 5 bases and J gave up 5 bases; unmatched junction bases: 11. DNA for the CDR3: TGTGCCAGCAGCCCTTTGGCGGGGGGCAACCACGAGCAGTACTTC. It is translated as CASSPLAGGNHEQYF.

This clonotype occurred many times. This chain uses TRBV7-9 with TRBJ1-1; D is undetermined. Germline V CDR1 and CDR2: SEHNR, FQNEAQ (reference sequence). The CDR3 has 14 amino acids. Trimming took off 2 bases at V and 1 base at J, with 8 bases between the two ends. The CDR3 loop is CASSLLDANTEAFF. The CDR3 DNA follows: TGTGCCAGCAGCTTACTGGATGCGAACACTGAAGCTTTCTTT.

This clonotype was counted at least ten times. The chain carries TRBV18 and TRBJ1-1; tentatively, D is TRBD1 (5 bases). The germline V gene encodes CDR1 KGHSH and CDR2 LQKENI. V shed 6 bases and J shed 3 bases, with 14 bases lying between them. CDR3 length: 14 amino acids. CDR3 protein: CASSTGPGDTEAFF. In DNA form, the CDR3 reads TGTGCCAGCTCTACGGGACCGGGAGACACTGAAGCTTTCTTT.

This clonotype was counted at least ten times. This chain joins TRBV28 and TRBJ1-1; 7 bases fit TRBD1. Germline assignment: CDR1 MDHEN and CDR2 SYDVKM. CDR3 length: 15 residues. J was trimmed by 0 bases and V by 3 bases; bases with no gene match: 4. The CDR3 spells CASSFLGQLNTEAFF. CDR3 DNA: TGTGCCAGCAGTTTTCTGGGACAGCTGAACACTGAAGCTTTCTTT.

The V call is TRBV25-1, the J call TRBJ1-2, with a possible D match to TRBD1 (5 bases). V was trimmed by 5 bases and J by 6 bases, leaving 22 bases between them. The CDR3 loop spans 16 amino acids. Germline CDR1 MGHDK, CDR2 SYGVNS. The CDR3 is CASSHNRNGVGDGYTF. In DNA, the CDR3 is TGTGCCAGCAGTCACAACAGAAACGGTGTGGGGGATGGCTACACCTTC.

Ten or more counts support this clonotype. V gene TRBV12-3 or TRBV12-4 combines with J gene TRBJ1-1, with D perhaps TRBD1 (5 bases). Trimming took 3 bases from V and 4 from J, leaving 9 bases between them. The CDR3 is 13 amino acids. The CDR3 coding sequence is TGTGCCAGCAGTTTCCCGGGGGTCACTGAAGCTTTCTTT. Its protein is CASSFPGVTEAFF.

This clonotype was detected ten times or more. This chain uses TRBV9 with TRBJ1-5; the D gene is possibly TRBD1 (5 bases). The CDR3 loop spans 14 amino acids. V was pared by 4 bases and J by 6 bases, with 14 bases between. Germline CDR1 reads SGDLS; CDR2 reads YYNGEE. The CDR3 DNA reads as TGTGCCAGCAGCCTAGGGGCTTCTGGTCAGCCCCAGCATTTT. Amino acids: CASSLGASGQPQHF. Combining the CDR3 with reference TRBV9 and TRBJ1-5 gives the whole variable domain DSGVTQTPKHLITATGQRVTLRCSPRSGDLSVYWYQQSLDQGLQFLIQYYNGEERAKGNILERFSAQQFPDLHSELNLSSLELGDSALYFCASSLGASGQPQHFGDGTRLSIL.

At least ten counts were recorded for this clonotype. The CDR3 protein is CASSQGGQGIEAFF. The CDR3 coding sequence is TGTGCCAGCAGCCAGGGGGGCCAGGGGATTGAAGCTTTCTTT. V usage is TRBV3-1 and J usage is TRBJ1-1, with D tentatively TRBD1 (6 bases). Trimming took 3 bases from V and 7 from J, leaving 15 bases between them. The CDR3 extends over 14 amino acids. The germline V gene encodes CDR1 LGHDT and CDR2 YNNKEL (reference sequence). Based on the CDR3 plus reference TRBV3-1 and TRBJ1-1, the full variable domain is DTAVSQTPKYLVTQMGNDKSIKCEQNLGHDTMYWYKQDSKKFLKIMFSYNNKELIINETVPNRFSPKSPDKAHLNLHINSLELGDSAVYFCASSQGGQGIEAFFGQGTRLTVV.

This clonotype was seen ten or more times. The CDR3 sequence is CAITSLLGGFTEQFF. The CDR3 DNA follows: TGTGCCATCACCTCCCTGTTGGGAGGGTTCACTGAGCAGTTCTTC. The gene calls are TRBV10-3 and TRBJ2-1, with 7 bases matching TRBD2. V lost 7 bases and J lost 9; bases outside the gene matches: 15. This CDR3 contains 15 residues. The germline V gene has CDR1 ENHRY and CDR2 SYGVKD.

The genes are TRBV5-1 and TRBJ2-7; D remains unclear. From germline, CDR1 is SGHRS and CDR2 YFSETQ. The CDR3 runs 13 residues. V gave up 0 bases and J gave up 7 bases, with 11 bases separating them. This CDR3 reads CASSLALSAEQYF. The CDR3 bases are TGCGCCAGCAGCTTGGCCTTATCGGCAGAGCAGTACTTC.

This clonotype was found many times. This chain links TRBV7-8 with TRBJ1-5; 8 positions agree with TRBD1. Germline lookup yields CDR1 SGHVS and CDR2 FQNEAQ. CDR3 length: 15 residues. Trimming at V came to 5 bases and at J to 3 bases, leaving 6 bases not matched to a gene. The CDR3 reads CASSARTGLNQPQHF. For the CDR3, the DNA is TGTGCCAGCAGCGCCCGGACAGGGCTCAATCAGCCCCAGCATTTT.

The rearrangement uses TRBV18 and TRBJ1-1; D not resolved. The V and J ends lost 2 bases and 3 bases respectively, with 13 bases between them. The CDR3 loop spans 15 amino acids. The germline gives CDR1 KGHSH, CDR2 LQKENI. The CDR3 coding sequence is TGTGCCAGCTCACCAGGAGGAGGGCAAGACACTGAAGCTTTCTTT. This sequence encodes CASSPGGGQDTEAFF.

In this sample, this clonotype turned up many times. The chain uses TRBV3-1 and TRBJ2-1; D not resolved. CDR3 length equals 14 residues. The germline V gene has CDR1 LGHDT and CDR2 YNNKEL (reference sequence). Trimming removed 4 bases from V and 5 bases from J, with 12 bases in between. CDR3 protein: CASSPLVVNNEQFF. Written as DNA, the CDR3 is TGTGCCAGCAGCCCCCTGGTCGTAAACAATGAGCAGTTCTTC.

This clonotype was counted ten times or more. The rearrangement uses TRBV13 and TRBJ1-1; 7 bases line up with TRBD1. V trimming: 6 bases; J trimming: 4 bases; junction bases outside the gene matches: 8. Germline V gives CDR1 PRHDT, CDR2 FYEKMQ (reference sequence). CDR3 size: 14 residues. This CDR3 is CASSINYRGTEAFF. CDR3 nucleotides: TGTGCCAGCAGTATAAATTACAGGGGCACTGAAGCTTTCTTT.